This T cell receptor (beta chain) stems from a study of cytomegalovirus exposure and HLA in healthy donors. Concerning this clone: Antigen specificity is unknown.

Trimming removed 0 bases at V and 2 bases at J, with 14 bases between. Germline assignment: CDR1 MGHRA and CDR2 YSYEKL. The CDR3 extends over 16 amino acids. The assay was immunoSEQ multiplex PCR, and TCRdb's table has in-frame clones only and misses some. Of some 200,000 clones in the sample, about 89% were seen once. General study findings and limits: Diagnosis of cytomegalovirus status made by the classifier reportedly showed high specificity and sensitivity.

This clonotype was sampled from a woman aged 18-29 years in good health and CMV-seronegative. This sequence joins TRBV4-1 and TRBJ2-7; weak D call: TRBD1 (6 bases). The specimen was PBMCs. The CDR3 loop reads CASSQENRAIAYEQYF. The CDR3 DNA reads TGCGCCAGCAGCCAAGAAAACAGGGCGATCGCCTACGAGCAGTACTTC.